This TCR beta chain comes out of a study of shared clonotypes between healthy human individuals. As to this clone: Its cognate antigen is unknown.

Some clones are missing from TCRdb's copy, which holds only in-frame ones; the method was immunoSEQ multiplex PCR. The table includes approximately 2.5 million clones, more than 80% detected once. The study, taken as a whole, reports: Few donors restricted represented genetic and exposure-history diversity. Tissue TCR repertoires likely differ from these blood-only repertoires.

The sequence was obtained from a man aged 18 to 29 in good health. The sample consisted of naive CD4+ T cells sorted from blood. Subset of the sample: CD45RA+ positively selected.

CDR3 nucleotides: TGCGCCAGCAGCCGGGTGGGGGAAACCTACGAGCAGTACTTC. Its translation is CASSRVGETYEQYF. The rearrangement joins TRBV4-1 to TRBJ2-7; TRBD1 or TRBD2 may be the D gene (5 bases each). The germline V and J ends were trimmed by 4 bases and 2 bases, with 12 bases remaining between them. CDR3 size: 14 residues. Germline V lookup: CDR1 MGHRA, CDR2 YSYEKL.